These 14 T cell receptor beta chains were all obtained from the same sample, sequenced in a study of blood T cell repertoires in COVID-19. Assay used: immunoSEQ multiplex PCR; TCRdb lists only in-frame clones, some missing. Here the sample spans some 240,000 clones, approximately 85% being singletons. Sequenced: PBMCs or T cells enriched from blood (not recorded which). The receptors were sampled from a woman aged 45 to 65 who had been exposed to COVID-19.

The chain employs TRBV18 and TRBJ2-1; D uncertain. Trimming took off 2 bases at V and 6 bases at J, with 14 bases between the two ends. The germline V gene has CDR1 KGHSH and CDR2 LQKENI. The CDR3 sequence is 15 residues long. The CDR3 nucleotides read TGTGCCAGCTCACCAAGCTTCGTAAGTGGCAATGAGCAGTTCTTC. It translates to CASSPSFVSGNEQFF.

The V call is TRBV6-1, the J call TRBJ1-6; tentatively, D is TRBD1 (6 bases). The CDR3 contains 17 residues. V was trimmed by 4 bases and J by 7 bases, leaving 20 bases between them. Germline V gene sequence: CDR1 MNHNS, CDR2 SASEGT. CDR3 region: CASSGPIVGAGNSPLHF. CDR3 bases: TGTGCCAGCAGTGGACCAATCGTGGGGGCTGGAAATTCACCCCTCCACTTT.

Here the CDR3 DNA reads TGTGCCAGCAGTGCAGGGTTACAGACCCAGTACTTC. Amino acid sequence: CASSAGLQTQYF. The chain combines TRBV3-1 (or the pseudogene TRBV3-2) with TRBJ2-5; D possibly corresponds to TRBD1 (5 bases). V lost 6 bases, J lost 6 bases, and 11 bases lay in between. Germline V gives CDR1 LGHDT, CDR2 YNNKEL (reference sequence). The CDR3 totals 12 residues.

This chain links TRBV18 with TRBJ2-1, with a tentative D call TRBD2 (6 bases). The CDR3 has 19 residues. V lost 0 bases and J 0 bases, leaving 18 bases between the germline ends. The germline CDR1 and CDR2 sequences are KGHSH and LQKENI. The CDR3 is CASSPPRTIFKGSYNEQFF. DNA for the CDR3: TGTGCCAGCTCACCACCGCGGACTATCTTTAAGGGCTCCTACAATGAGCAGTTCTTC.

This chain connects TRBV10-3 to TRBJ1-2; 9 positions agree with TRBD1. From germline, CDR1 is ENHRY and CDR2 SYGVKD. V was clipped by 10 bases and J by 3 bases; unmatched bases: 6. The CDR3 runs 13 residues. Here the CDR3 DNA reads TGTGCCAGCATGGACAGGGGCGACTATGGCTACACCTTC. It codes for CASMDRGDYGYTF.

The CDR3 protein is CASSLDRGNTIYF. The CDR3 DNA sequence: TGTGCCAGCAGCTTAGACAGAGGAAACACCATATATTTT. This chain connects TRBV7-3 to TRBJ1-3; tentative D call: TRBD1 (5 bases). The V and J ends lost 2 bases and 4 bases respectively, with 6 bases between them. Per the germline V gene, CDR1 is SGHTA and CDR2 is FQGTGA. This CDR3 has 13 residues.

The J gene is TRBJ2-7, the V gene TRBV29-1; 7 bases are a match to TRBD1. Germline CDR1 is SQVTM and CDR2 is ANQGSEA. CDR3 length: 14 residues. V lost 3 bases to trimming and J lost 0 bases; unmatched junction nucleotides: 5. The CDR3 loop is CSVELRDSSYEQYF. CDR3 coding DNA: TGCAGCGTTGAGCTCCGGGACAGCTCCTACGAGCAGTACTTC.

In this sample, this clone turned up a few times. The V call is TRBV2, the J call TRBJ2-7; D is perhaps TRBD1 (6 bases). V lost 7 bases and J lost 2, with 15 bases in between. Germline V gives CDR1 SNHLY, CDR2 FYNNEI. The CDR3 is 14 residues long. The chain's CDR3 is CASTKGQTTYEQYF. CDR3 nucleotide sequence: TGTGCCAGCACTAAAGGACAGACGACCTACGAGCAGTACTTC.

The chain carries TRBV11-2 and TRBJ2-4, with D hard to call. The CDR3 covers 17 residues. Trimming shortened V by 0 bases and J by 0 bases, and 12 bases separated the two germline ends. Per germline, CDR1 SGHAT and CDR2 FQNNGV. CDR3 sequence (DNA): TGTGCCAGCAGCTTAGATGGCAGCCGACTAGCCAAAAACATTCAGTACTTC. Translation gives CASSLDGSRLAKNIQYF.

J is TRBJ2-1 and V is TRBV9, with TRBD1 identical over 8 bases. The V gene end was trimmed by 4 bases and the J gene end by 7 bases; junction bases not matched to a gene: 16. Germline values: CDR1 SGDLS, CDR2 YYNGEE. This CDR3 has 17 residues. CDR3 in DNA: TGTGCCAGCAGCCCCCCAGGGGGCGGAAGGGGTAAGAATGAGCAGTTCTTC. This gives the protein CASSPPGGGRGKNEQFF.

The chain recombines TRBV30 with TRBJ1-3; D unresolved. The germline V gene has CDR1 GTSNPN and CDR2 SVGIG (reference sequence). The CDR3 has 16 amino acids. V was shortened by 6 bases and J by 0 bases, with 18 bases between the two germline ends. The CDR3 sequence: CACSLNFPFSGNTIYF. The CDR3 region has the DNA TGTGCCTGCTCCCTTAATTTCCCCTTCTCTGGAAACACCATATATTTT.

This chain joins TRBV2 and TRBJ1-2, with a weak D call TRBD1 (6 bases). Germline V gene lookup returns CDR1 SNHLY and CDR2 FYNNEI. This CDR3 is 15 amino acids long. V lost 7 bases to trimming and J lost 0 bases, with 15 bases between them. CDR3 residues: CASTVGAITNYGYTF. For the CDR3, the DNA is TGTGCCAGCACCGTGGGGGCGATTACTAACTATGGCTACACCTTC.

The rearrangement links TRBV27 to TRBJ2-2; 8 bases match TRBD2. CDR1 and CDR2 (germline): MNHEY, SMNVEV (reference sequence). Unmatched junction bases numbered 9, after V lost 5 bases and J lost 4 bases. This CDR3 spans 16 amino acids. CDR3 bases: TGTGCCAGCAGTGGGCGGCTAGCGGGCCTCACCGGGGAGCTGTTTTTT. It yields the protein CASSGRLAGLTGELFF.

The rearrangement links TRBV5-5 to TRBJ2-7; 9 nucleotides match TRBD1. CDR1 is SGHKS, CDR2 YYEKEE, per germline (reference sequence). The ends lost 5 bases at V and 2 bases at J; junction bases unmatched: 5. The CDR3 loop spans 14 amino acids. The CDR3 reads CASSPGTGPYEQYF. The CDR3, as DNA: TGTGCCAGCAGTCCCGGGACAGGGCCCTACGAGCAGTACTTC.